This TCR beta chain was sequenced in a study of blood T cell repertoires in COVID-19. Across the whole study: Researchers got acute and convalescent COVID-19 samples from the United States, Italy and Spain. Sources were T cells, B-cell-depleted T cells, or PBMCs; the material itself was cDNA or gDNA.

Germline CDR1 is SGHRS and CDR2 is YFSETQ. The CDR3 is made up of 14 amino acids. V dropped 6 bases and J dropped 4 bases, with 13 bases sitting between them. This clone appeared once. Original processing notes: Estimation of nucleated cell counts was performed using reference gene primer amplification. Data came from immunoSEQ multiplex PCR; TCRdb stores just in-frame clones and leaves some out. V and J calls plus clone size are reproduced from that table; the DNA served to infer D and trimming. The sample yields approximately 300,000 clones, more than 70% seen once. The chain carries TRBV5-1 and TRBJ2-2; D is possibly TRBD1 (6 bases). The specimen sequenced was peripheral blood. The origin of this receptor is a woman aged 45 to 65 with acute or convalescent COVID-19. The CDR3 protein is CASTFLQGTGELFF. The CDR3 DNA reads as TGCGCCAGCACCTTTTTACAGGGCACCGGGGAGCTGTTTTTT.